The table lists the clone carrying this T cell receptor (beta chain) with many counts. TCRdb reprocessed the RT-PCR reads with MiXCR, giving one entry per CDR3 protein. The sample gives about 410,000 distinct CDR3 sequences, approximately 16% of which show up once; less than 9.5% is in the top ten. V lost 3 bases and J 2 bases, leaving 14 bases between the germline ends. The CDR3 covers 15 residues. This entry comes from a study of patients and donors after allogeneic stem cell transplantation. The gene calls are TRBV12-3 or TRBV12-4 and TRBJ2-7; perhaps TRBD2 as D (5 bases). Specimen: blood, either unsorted or a sorted T cell fraction (not recorded which). This TCR derives from a human donor who was either an allogeneic HSCT recipient or a stem cell or donor lymphocyte infusion donor (not recorded which). It is not recorded whose cells these are; they may come from a transplant donor. The CDR3: CASSFSGWSTYEQYF. CDR3 nucleotides: TGTGCCAGCAGTTTCAGCGGTTGGAGTACCTACGAGCAGTACTTC.